This T cell receptor beta chain came from a study of T cells in Graves' hyperthyroidism and ophthalmopathy. Amplification of TCR beta CDR3 regions was performed using RNA transcripts as template. Initially, a first-round RT-PCR of the TCR CDR3 employed the HTBI primer set. TCRdb itself ran the multiplex PCR reads through MiXCR, one entry per CDR3 protein. The table lists 550,000 to 700,000 distinct CDR3 sequences, 35% to 55% of them singletons. Uncontrolled infections, other autoimmune diseases, pregnancy or lactation led to exclusion of patients. This clonotype has a count of ten or more. Its matching antigen is unknown. After removal of 2 bases from V and 1 base from J, the junction contained 5 bases not matched to a gene. There are 16 residues in the CDR3. In germline, CDR1 is MGHRA, CDR2 YSYEKL. Whole-study findings and limits: Clonotypes that were expanded in thyroid above 0.001 mostly appeared in blood too.

Sequencing was performed on peripheral blood or thyroid tissue (not recorded which). This clonotype originated in an adult woman with Graves' disease, either hyperthyroidism or ophthalmopathy (not recorded which). The genes are TRBV4-1 and TRBJ1-1; TRBD1 matches at 9 bases. The CDR3 here is CASSQLKGQGNTEAFF. The CDR3 DNA sequence: TGCGCCAGCAGCCAACTGAAGGGACAGGGGAACACTGAAGCTTTCTTT.